This passage covers 15 T cell receptor gamma chains from one sample sequenced in a study of Vδ1+ human thymocytes. The study, taken as a whole, reports: Thymic TRG and TRD repertoires appeared highly polyclonal.

For these receptors, no antigen is known. The template was reverse-transcribed extracted RNA. Multiplex PCR used pooled V-gene forward primers and a constant-region reverse primer to amplify CDR3s. TCRdb reprocessed the multiplex PCR reads through CATT. The sample yields several thousand gamma-chain clones, 35% to 45% seen once. The sequenced sample consisted of Vdelta1+ gamma-delta thymocytes from the thymus. The subset denotes: FACS-sorted CD3+ TCRalphabeta- TCRVdelta1+ TCRVdelta2- thymocytes. These TCRs come from a boy younger than two who had congenital heart surgery.

The chain has TRGV4 and TRGJ1 or TRGJ2. TCRdb supplies no J gene; here it was assigned by aligning the nucleotide sequence to germline. This CDR3 spans 11 amino acids. With 0 bases clipped from V and 11 bases from J, the junction kept 4 bases outside the gene matches. Germline CDR1 and CDR2: EGSTGY and YDSYTSSV. The CDR3 here is CATWDGEQKLF. The CDR3 DNA sequence: TGTGCCACCTGGGATGGGGAACAGAAACTCTTT.

The rearrangement uses TRGV9 and TRGJP. This CDR3 is 16 amino acids long. Germline-derived CDR1 and CDR2 are GITISATS and ISYDGTV (reference sequence). With 1 base clipped from V and 6 bases from J, the junction kept 3 bases outside the gene matches. CDR3 sequence (DNA): TGTGCCTTGTGGGAGGTACCAGAGTTGGGCAAAAAAATCAAGGTATTT. Translation gives CALWEVPELGKKIKVF.

The chain has TRGV2 and TRGJP2. The J gene was not available in TCRdb and was assigned here by matching the DNA to germline segments. Germline CDR1 reads EGSNGY; CDR2 reads YDSYNSKV. The CDR3 extends over 14 amino acids. The V and J ends lost 0 bases and 5 bases, in that order; junction bases with no gene match: 3. CDR3: CATWDGPSDWIKTF. CDR3 coding DNA: TGTGCCACCTGGGACGGGCCGAGTGATTGGATCAAGACGTTT.

The chain combines TRGV5 with TRGJP2. The J gene comes from matching the DNA to germline here; TCRdb lacks it. V trimming: 4 bases; J trimming: 3 bases; junction bases outside the gene matches: 5. The V gene's germline CDR1 is VINAFY and CDR2 YDVSNSKD. This CDR3 spans 14 amino acids. The CDR3 sequence is CATWERGSDWIKTF. CDR3 DNA sequence: TGTGCCACCTGGGAACGGGGTAGTGATTGGATCAAGACGTTT.

The J gene is TRGJ1 or TRGJ2, the V gene TRGV3. The CDR3 totals 11 residues. The germline CDR1 and CDR2 sequences are VTNTFY and YDVSTARD (reference sequence). Germline trimming cut 0 bases from V and 12 bases from J; bases unmatched to any gene: 5. The CDR3 reads CATWDRRGKLF. In DNA, the CDR3 is TGTGCCACCTGGGACAGGCGAGGGAAACTCTTT.

This clone turned up a few times. This chain joins TRGV5 and TRGJ1 or TRGJ2. The V and J ends lost 0 bases and 7 bases, in that order; junction bases with no gene match: 6. Germline-derived CDR1 and CDR2 are VINAFY and YDVSNSKD. This CDR3 spans 13 amino acids. The chain's CDR3 is CATWDRVGYKKLF. CDR3 DNA sequence: TGTGCCACCTGGGACAGGGTTGGGTATAAGAAACTCTTT.

This clone appeared a few times. This same CDR3 is encoded by further DNA sequences in the sample. The chain combines TRGV4 with TRGJ1 or TRGJ2. As TCRdb names no J gene, one was assigned here on the basis of a DNA match to germline. V was pared by 3 bases and J by 4 bases, with 6 bases of the junction left unmatched. The CDR3 is 13 residues long. Germline-derived CDR1 and CDR2 are EGSTGY and YDSYTSSV. The CDR3 is CATWDPTYYKKLF. The CDR3 DNA reads as TGTGCCACCTGGGATCCGACCTATTATAAGAAACTCTTT.

This clone was counted between two and nine times. V is TRGV4 and J is TRGJ1 or TRGJ2. Germline V gives CDR1 EGSTGY, CDR2 YDSYTSSV. This CDR3 has 13 residues. V gave up 1 base and J gave up 9 bases; unmatched junction bases: 9. For the CDR3, the DNA is TGTGCCACCTGGGATGGCCCAGTGACTAAGAAACTCTTT. This gives the protein CATWDGPVTKKLF.

The genes are TRGV3 and TRGJ1 or TRGJ2. Because TCRdb records no J gene, it was assigned here through a match of the DNA to germline. The CDR3 length is 11 residues. The ends lost 0 bases at V and 12 bases at J; junction bases unmatched: 5. Germline V CDR1 and CDR2: VTNTFY, YDVSTARD (reference sequence). This CDR3 is CATWDRRRKLF. CDR3 bases: TGTGCCACCTGGGACAGGCGCAGGAAACTCTTT.

This chain links TRGV8 with TRGJ1 or TRGJ2. The J gene comes from matching the DNA to germline here; TCRdb lacks it. Trimming removed 5 bases from V and 0 bases from J; junction bases left unmatched: 7. The germline V gene has CDR1 VENAVY and CDR2 YDSYNSRV. The CDR3 is 14 amino acids. The CDR3 sequence is CATWGRSNYYKKLF. CDR3 sequence (DNA): TGTGCCACCTGGGGTCGGTCGAATTATTATAAGAAACTCTTT.

The genes are TRGV8 and TRGJ1 or TRGJ2. TCRdb does not report a J gene; here it was assigned by matching the DNA to germline references. The CDR3 consists of 11 residues. V dropped 3 bases and J dropped 10; count of bases not matched to a gene: 6. The germline CDR1 and CDR2 sequences are VENAVY and YDSYNSRV. The CDR3 nucleotides are TGTGCCACCTGGGATGGAACCAAGAAACTCTTT. It specifies CATWDGTKKLF.

Worth noting for this clone: A much larger clone differs from this one at a single base, so this may be a read error. The V gene remains uncalled, whereas the J gene is TRGJ1 or TRGJ2. The CDR3 covers 11 residues. CDR3 DNA: TGTGCCACCTGGGATGAATATAAGAAACTCTTT. It yields the protein CATWDEYKKLF.

In this sample, this clone turned up a few times. The chain uses TRGV9 and TRGJ1 or TRGJ2. V was clipped by 0 bases and J by 1 base; unmatched bases: 6. The germline V gene has CDR1 GITISATS and CDR2 ISYDGTV (reference sequence). This CDR3 region has 15 residues. CDR3 sequence: CALWEVHGNYYKKLF. The CDR3 DNA reads as TGTGCCTTGTGGGAGGTGCATGGTAATTATTATAAGAAACTCTTT.

The gene calls are TRGV3 and TRGJ1 or TRGJ2. Matching the DNA to germline supplied the J gene, which TCRdb does not give. The germline V gene has CDR1 VTNTFY and CDR2 YDVSTARD (reference sequence). This CDR3 is built from 12 residues. Germline trimming cut 2 bases from V and 6 bases from J; bases unmatched to any gene: 4. CDR3: CATWDNPYKKLF. The CDR3 nucleotides are TGTGCCACCTGGGACAATCCTTATAAGAAACTCTTT.

This clone was observed a few times. This specimen includes other DNA sequences encoding the same CDR3. V gene TRGV4 combines with J gene TRGJ1 or TRGJ2. The J gene was not available in TCRdb and was assigned here by matching the DNA to germline segments. The ends lost 0 bases at V and 6 bases at J; junction bases unmatched: 5. Germline lookup yields CDR1 EGSTGY and CDR2 YDSYTSSV. This CDR3 is 13 amino acids long. Here the CDR3 reads CATWDGRGYKKLF. The CDR3 DNA reads as TGTGCCACCTGGGATGGGCGAGGTTATAAGAAACTCTTT.